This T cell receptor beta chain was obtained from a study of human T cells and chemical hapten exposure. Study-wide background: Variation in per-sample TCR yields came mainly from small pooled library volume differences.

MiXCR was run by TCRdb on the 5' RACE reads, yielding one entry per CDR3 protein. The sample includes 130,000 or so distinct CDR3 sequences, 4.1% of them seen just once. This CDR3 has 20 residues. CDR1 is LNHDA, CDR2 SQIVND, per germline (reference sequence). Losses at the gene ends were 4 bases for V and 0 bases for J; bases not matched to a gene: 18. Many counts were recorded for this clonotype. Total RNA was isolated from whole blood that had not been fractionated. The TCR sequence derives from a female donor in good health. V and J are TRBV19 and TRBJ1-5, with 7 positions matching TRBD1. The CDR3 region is CASSRRQGGGSPYSNQPQHF. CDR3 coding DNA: TGTGCCAGTAGTAGGAGGCAGGGGGGCGGTAGCCCTTATAGCAATCAGCCCCAGCATTTT.